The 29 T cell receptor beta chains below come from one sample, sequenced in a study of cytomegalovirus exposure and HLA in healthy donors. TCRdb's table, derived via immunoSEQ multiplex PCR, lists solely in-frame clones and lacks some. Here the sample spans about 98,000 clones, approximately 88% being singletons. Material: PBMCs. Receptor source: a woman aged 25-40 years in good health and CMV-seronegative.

The CDR3 here is CASSLADRGHSPLHF. In DNA, the CDR3 is TGTGCCAGCAGCTTAGCGGACAGGGGGCATTCACCCCTCCACTTT. The chain is built from TRBV7-9 and TRBJ1-6, with 11 bases aligning to TRBD1. V lost 0 bases to trimming and J lost 8 bases; unmatched junction nucleotides: 0. Germline values: CDR1 SEHNR, CDR2 FQNEAQ (reference sequence). The CDR3 contains 15 residues. The full variable domain, in which reference TRBV7-9 and TRBJ1-6 provide the parts outside the CDR3, is DTGVSQNPRHKITKRGQNVTFRCDPISEHNRLYWYRQTLGQGPEFLTYFQNEAQLEKSRLLSDRFSAERPKGSFSTLEIQRTEQGDSAMYLCASSLADRGHSPLHFGNGTRLTVT.

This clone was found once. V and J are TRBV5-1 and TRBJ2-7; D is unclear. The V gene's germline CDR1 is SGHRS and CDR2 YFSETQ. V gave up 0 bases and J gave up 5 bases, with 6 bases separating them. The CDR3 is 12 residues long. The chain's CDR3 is CASSLAQDEQYF. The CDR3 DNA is TGCGCCAGCAGCTTGGCCCAGGACGAGCAGTACTTC.

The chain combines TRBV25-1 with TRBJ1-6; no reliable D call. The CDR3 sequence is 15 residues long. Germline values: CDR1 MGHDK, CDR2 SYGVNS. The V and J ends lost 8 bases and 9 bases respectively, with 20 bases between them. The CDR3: CASEPSGGSASPLHF. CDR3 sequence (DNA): TGTGCCAGCGAACCCTCGGGAGGTTCCGCTTCACCCCTCCACTTT.

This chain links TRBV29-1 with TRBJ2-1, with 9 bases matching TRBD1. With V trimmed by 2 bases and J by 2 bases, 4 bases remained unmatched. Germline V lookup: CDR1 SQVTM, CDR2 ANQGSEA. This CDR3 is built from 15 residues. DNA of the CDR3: TGCAGCGTTGAAAGGGGGACAGGGACCTACAATGAGCAGTTCTTC. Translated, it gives CSVERGTGTYNEQFF.

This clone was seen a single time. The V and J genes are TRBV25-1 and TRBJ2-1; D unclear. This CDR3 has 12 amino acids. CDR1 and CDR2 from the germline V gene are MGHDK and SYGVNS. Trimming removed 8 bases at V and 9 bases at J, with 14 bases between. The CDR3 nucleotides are TGTGCCAGCTCAACGACAACCACTGAGCAGTTCTTC. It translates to CASSTTTTEQFF.

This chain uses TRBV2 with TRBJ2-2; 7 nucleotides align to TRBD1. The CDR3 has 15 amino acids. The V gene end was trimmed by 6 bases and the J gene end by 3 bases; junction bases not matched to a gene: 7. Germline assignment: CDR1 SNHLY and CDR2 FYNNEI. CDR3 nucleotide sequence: TGTGCCAGCAGCGCCAGGGGGACATACACCGGGGAGCTGTTTTTT. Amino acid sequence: CASSARGTYTGELFF.

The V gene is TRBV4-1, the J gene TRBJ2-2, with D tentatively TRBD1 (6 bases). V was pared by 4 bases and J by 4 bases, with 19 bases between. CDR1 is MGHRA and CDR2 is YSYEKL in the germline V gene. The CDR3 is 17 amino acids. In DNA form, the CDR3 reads TGCGCCAGCAGCCGGGCTTACAGGGATTTTAGCACCGGGGAGCTGTTTTTT. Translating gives CASSRAYRDFSTGELFF.

CDR3 residues: CASSPSLPANTGELFF. DNA of the CDR3: TGTGCCAGCAGCCCTAGTTTGCCCGCGAACACCGGGGAGCTGTTTTTT. The chain employs TRBV25-1 and TRBJ2-2; D not certain. Germline V CDR1 and CDR2: MGHDK, SYGVNS. V shed 6 bases and J shed 0 bases, with 14 bases lying between them. The CDR3 runs to 16 residues.

The CDR3 DNA sequence: TGCGCCAGCAGCCCTGGACTAGCGGGGGCCGGCGGGGAGCTGTTTTTT. It yields the protein CASSPGLAGAGGELFF. The chain employs TRBV5-1 and TRBJ2-2, with TRBD2 matching 13 bases. Germline trimming cut 4 bases from V and 7 bases from J; bases unmatched to any gene: 7. The germline CDR1 and CDR2 sequences are SGHRS and YFSETQ. The CDR3 sequence is 16 residues long.

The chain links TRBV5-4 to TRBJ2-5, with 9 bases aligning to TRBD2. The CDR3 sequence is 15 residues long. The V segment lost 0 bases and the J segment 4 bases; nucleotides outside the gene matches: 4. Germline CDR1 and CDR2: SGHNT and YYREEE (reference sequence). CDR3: CASSLVAGGVETQYF. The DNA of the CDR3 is TGTGCCAGCAGCTTGGTCGCGGGGGGGGTAGAGACCCAGTACTTC.

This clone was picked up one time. This CDR3 is CASQAAGPSAYEQYF. In DNA form, the CDR3 reads TGTGCCTCTCAGGCCGCAGGGCCCTCTGCCTACGAGCAGTACTTC. V is TRBV27 and J is TRBJ2-7, with D perhaps TRBD1 (5 bases). The germline V gene has CDR1 MNHEY and CDR2 SMNVEV (reference sequence). V lost 11 bases and J 2 bases, leaving 22 bases between the germline ends. The CDR3 sequence is 15 residues long.

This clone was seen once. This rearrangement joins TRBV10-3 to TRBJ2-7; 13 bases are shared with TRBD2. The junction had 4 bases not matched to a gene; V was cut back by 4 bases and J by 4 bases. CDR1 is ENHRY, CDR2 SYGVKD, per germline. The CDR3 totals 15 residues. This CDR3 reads CAISAPGLAGYEQYF. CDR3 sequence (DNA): TGTGCCATCAGTGCTCCGGGACTAGCGGGATACGAGCAGTACTTC.

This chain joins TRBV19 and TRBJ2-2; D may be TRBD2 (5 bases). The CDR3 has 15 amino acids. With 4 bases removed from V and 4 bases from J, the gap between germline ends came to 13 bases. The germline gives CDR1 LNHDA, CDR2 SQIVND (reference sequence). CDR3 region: CASSSGSLPTGELFF. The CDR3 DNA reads TGTGCCAGTAGTAGCGGGTCGCTCCCCACCGGGGAGCTGTTTTTT.

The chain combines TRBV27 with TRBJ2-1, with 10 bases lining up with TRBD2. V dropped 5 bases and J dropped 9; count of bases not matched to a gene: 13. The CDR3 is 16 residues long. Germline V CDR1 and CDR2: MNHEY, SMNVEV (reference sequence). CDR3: CASSPQTSGWVGEQFF. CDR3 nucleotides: TGTGCCAGCAGTCCTCAGACTAGCGGGTGGGTGGGTGAGCAGTTCTTC.

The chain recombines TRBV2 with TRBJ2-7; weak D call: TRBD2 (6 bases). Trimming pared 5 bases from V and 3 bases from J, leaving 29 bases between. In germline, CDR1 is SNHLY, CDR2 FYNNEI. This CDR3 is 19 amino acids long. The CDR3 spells CASSRPGLTMSHGYYEQYF. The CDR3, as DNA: TGTGCCAGCAGTAGGCCGGGACTGACGATGTCTCATGGGTACTACGAGCAGTACTTC.

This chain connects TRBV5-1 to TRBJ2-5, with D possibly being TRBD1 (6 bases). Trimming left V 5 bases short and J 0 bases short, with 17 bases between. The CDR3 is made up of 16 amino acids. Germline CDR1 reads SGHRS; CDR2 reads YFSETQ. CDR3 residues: CASSWTAPPYQETQYF. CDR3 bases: TGCGCCAGCAGTTGGACAGCTCCTCCGTACCAAGAGACCCAGTACTTC.

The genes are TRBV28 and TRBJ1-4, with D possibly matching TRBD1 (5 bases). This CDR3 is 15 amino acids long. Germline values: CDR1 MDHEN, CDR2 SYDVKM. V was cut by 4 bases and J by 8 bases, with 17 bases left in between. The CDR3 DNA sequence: TGTGCCAGCAGTTCGTACAGGAGGGTGAGCGAAAAACTGTTTTTT. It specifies CASSSYRRVSEKLFF.

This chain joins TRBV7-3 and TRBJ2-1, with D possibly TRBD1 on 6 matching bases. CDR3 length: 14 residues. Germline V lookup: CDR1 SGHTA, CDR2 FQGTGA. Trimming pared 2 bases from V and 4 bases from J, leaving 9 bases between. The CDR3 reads CASSLRDTYNEQFF. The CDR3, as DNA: TGTGCCAGCAGCTTACGGGACACTTACAATGAGCAGTTCTTC. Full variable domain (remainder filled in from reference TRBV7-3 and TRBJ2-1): GAGVSQTPSNKVTEKGKYVELRCDPISGHTALYWYRQSLGQGPEFLIYFQGTGAADDSGLPNDRFFAVRPEGSVSTLKIQRTERGDSAVYLCASSLRDTYNEQFFGPGTRLTVL.

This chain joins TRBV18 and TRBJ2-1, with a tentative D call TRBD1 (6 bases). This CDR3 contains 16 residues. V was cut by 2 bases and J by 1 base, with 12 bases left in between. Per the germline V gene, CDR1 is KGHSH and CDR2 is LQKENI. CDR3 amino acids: CASSPGGQLSYNEQFF. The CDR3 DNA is TGTGCCAGCTCACCAGGGGGCCAGTTATCCTACAATGAGCAGTTCTTC.

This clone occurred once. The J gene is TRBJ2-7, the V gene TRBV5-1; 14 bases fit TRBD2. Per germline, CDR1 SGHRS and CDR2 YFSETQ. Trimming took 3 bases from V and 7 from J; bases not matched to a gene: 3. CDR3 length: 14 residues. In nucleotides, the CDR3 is TGCGCCAGCAGCTCCGGGACTAGCGGGGGTGAGCAGTACTTC. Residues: CASSSGTSGGEQYF.

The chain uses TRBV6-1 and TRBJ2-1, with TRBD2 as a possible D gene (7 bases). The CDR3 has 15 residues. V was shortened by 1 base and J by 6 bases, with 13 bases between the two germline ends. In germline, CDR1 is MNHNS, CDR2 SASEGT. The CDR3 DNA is TGTGCCAGCAGTGAAGAGGGGGGGCGTTTCAATGAGCAGTTCTTC. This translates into CASSEEGGRFNEQFF.

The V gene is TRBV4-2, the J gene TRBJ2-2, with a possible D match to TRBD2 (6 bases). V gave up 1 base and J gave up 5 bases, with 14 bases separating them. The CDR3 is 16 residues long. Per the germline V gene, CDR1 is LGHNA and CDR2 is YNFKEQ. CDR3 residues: CASSQVAGRTTGELFF. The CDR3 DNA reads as TGTGCCAGCAGCCAAGTGGCCGGGAGAACTACCGGGGAGCTGTTTTTT.

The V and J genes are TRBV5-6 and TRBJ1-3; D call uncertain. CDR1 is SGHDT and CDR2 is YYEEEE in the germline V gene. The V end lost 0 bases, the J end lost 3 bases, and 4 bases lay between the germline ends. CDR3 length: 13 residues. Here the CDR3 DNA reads TGTGCCAGCAGCTTGGCCAGTGGAAACACCATATATTTT. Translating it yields CASSLASGNTIYF.

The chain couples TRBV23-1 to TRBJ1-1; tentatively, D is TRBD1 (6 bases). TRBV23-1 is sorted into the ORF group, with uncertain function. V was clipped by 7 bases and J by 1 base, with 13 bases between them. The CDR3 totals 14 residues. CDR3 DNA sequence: TGCGCCAGCACCTCGGAAGGGGGGAACACTGAAGCTTTCTTT. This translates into CASTSEGGNTEAFF.

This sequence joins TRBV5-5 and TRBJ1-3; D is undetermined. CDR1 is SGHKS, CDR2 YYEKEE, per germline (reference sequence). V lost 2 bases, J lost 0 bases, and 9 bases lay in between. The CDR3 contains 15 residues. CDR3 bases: TGTGCCAGCAGCTTTCTCGGGAACTCTGGAAACACCATATATTTT. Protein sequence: CASSFLGNSGNTIYF.

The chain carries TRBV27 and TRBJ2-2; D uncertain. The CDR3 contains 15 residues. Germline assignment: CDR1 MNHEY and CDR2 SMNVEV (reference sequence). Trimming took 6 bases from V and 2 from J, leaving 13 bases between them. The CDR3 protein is CASRPFRGNTGELFF. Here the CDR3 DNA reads TGTGCCAGCAGGCCCTTCAGAGGAAACACCGGGGAGCTGTTTTTT.

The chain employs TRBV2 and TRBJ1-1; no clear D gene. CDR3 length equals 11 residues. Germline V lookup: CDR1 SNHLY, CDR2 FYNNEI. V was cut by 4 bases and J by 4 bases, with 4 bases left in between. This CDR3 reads CASSVFTEAFF. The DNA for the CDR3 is TGTGCCAGCAGTGTATTCACTGAAGCTTTCTTT.

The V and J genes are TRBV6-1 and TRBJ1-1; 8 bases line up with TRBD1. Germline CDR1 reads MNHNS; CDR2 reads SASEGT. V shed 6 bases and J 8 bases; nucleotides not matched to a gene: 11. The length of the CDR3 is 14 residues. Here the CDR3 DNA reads TGTGCCAGCAGGGAATTACAGGGGGTAGGAGAAGCTTTCTTT. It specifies CASRELQGVGEAFF.

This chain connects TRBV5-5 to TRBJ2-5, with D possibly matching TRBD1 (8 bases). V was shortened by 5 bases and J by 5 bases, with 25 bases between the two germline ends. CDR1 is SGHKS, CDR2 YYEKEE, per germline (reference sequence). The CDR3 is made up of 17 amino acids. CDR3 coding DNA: TGTGCCAGCAGATTCTTTTTGACTGACAGGGGAGGGGAGACCCAGTACTTC. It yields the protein CASRFFLTDRGGETQYF.